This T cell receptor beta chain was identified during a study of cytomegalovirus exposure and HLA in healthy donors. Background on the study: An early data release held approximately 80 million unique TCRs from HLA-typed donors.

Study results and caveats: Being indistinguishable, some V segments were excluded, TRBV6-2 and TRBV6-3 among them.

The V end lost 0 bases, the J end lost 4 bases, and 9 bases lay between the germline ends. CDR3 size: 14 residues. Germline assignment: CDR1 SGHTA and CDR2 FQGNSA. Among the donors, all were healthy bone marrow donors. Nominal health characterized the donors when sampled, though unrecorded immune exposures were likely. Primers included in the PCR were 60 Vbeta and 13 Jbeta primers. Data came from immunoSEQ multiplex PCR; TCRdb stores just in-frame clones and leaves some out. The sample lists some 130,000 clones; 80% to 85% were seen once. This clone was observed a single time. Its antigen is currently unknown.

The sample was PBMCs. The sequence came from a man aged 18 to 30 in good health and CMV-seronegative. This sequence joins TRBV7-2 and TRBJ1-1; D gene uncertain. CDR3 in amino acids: CASSLALTVTEAFF. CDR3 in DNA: TGTGCCAGCAGCTTAGCGCTAACAGTCACTGAAGCTTTCTTT.